The 21 T cell receptor beta chains below were found in one sample sequenced in a study of cytomegalovirus exposure and HLA in healthy donors (TCRdb year 2017). Libraries came from the immunoSEQ multiplex PCR assay. For the multiplex PCR, a mixture combining 60 forward primers for TCR Vbeta segments and 13 reverse primers for TCR Jbeta segments was used. The immuneACCESS repertoire file appears here via TCRdb, limited to in-frame rearrangements. These files lack a portion of the clones; in checked studies, under half of the deficit traces to unresolved V genes, and the cause of the others is not known. This sample comprises 130,000 or so clones, roughly 77% of them detected only once. The ten largest clones capture around 3.4% of the sample. Sequencing was carried out using PBMCs. The receptors come from a middle-aged man in good health and CMV-seronegative.

The DNA of the CDR3 is TGTGCCAGCAGTTTGATGGGGGGGAACTATGGCTACACCTTC. It encodes CASSLMGGNYGYTF. The chain combines TRBV27 with TRBJ1-2, with a possible D match to TRBD1 (5 bases). This CDR3 spans 14 amino acids. V shed 3 bases and J shed 2 bases, with 10 bases lying between them. Germline CDR1 is MNHEY and CDR2 is SMNVEV (reference sequence).

This chain connects TRBV19 to TRBJ2-2; 8 positions match TRBD2. V gave up 8 bases and J gave up 6 bases; unmatched junction bases: 8. The CDR3 runs 14 residues. Germline V gene sequence: CDR1 LNHDA, CDR2 SQIVND (reference sequence). CDR3 DNA: TGTGCCAGTTCTCGGGGGGGGCCCCCCGGGGAGCTGTTTTTT. As protein: CASSRGGPPGELFF.

The CDR3 DNA sequence: TGTGCCAGCAGTCCGACAGGGGTATACAATGAGCAGTTCTTC. Amino acid sequence: CASSPTGVYNEQFF. The rearrangement uses TRBV2 and TRBJ2-1; TRBD1 agrees at 8 bases. The trim removed 5 bases at V and 4 bases at J, leaving 4 bases unmatched. The CDR3 contains 14 residues. Germline assignment: CDR1 SNHLY and CDR2 FYNNEI.

The chain combines TRBV13 with TRBJ2-7; D is possibly TRBD2 (6 bases). The CDR3 is made up of 17 amino acids. The germline CDR1 and CDR2 sequences are PRHDT and FYEKMQ (reference sequence). The ends were cut back, 1 base at V and 0 bases at J, with 16 bases in the middle. The DNA of the CDR3 is TGTGCCAGCAGCTTAGCCGGTGCGGCGGGAAGCTCCTACGAGCAGTACTTC. Its protein is CASSLAGAAGSSYEQYF.

In DNA, the CDR3 is TGTGCCAGCTCACTAGGGGAGGATCAGCCCCAGCATTTT. It encodes CASSLGEDQPQHF. The genes are TRBV18 and TRBJ1-5; D may be TRBD1 (5 bases). The germline V and J ends were trimmed by 4 bases and 5 bases, with 9 bases remaining between them. Looked up from germline, CDR1 is KGHSH and CDR2 is LQKENI. The CDR3 is 13 residues long.

V usage is TRBV2 and J usage is TRBJ2-3, with D perhaps TRBD1 (6 bases). CDR1 and CDR2 from the germline V gene are SNHLY and FYNNEI. V was clipped by 3 bases and J by 3 bases, with 7 bases between them. The CDR3 loop spans 13 amino acids. The CDR3 reads CASSEGATDTQYF. In nucleotides, the CDR3 is TGTGCCAGCAGTGAGGGGGCGACAGATACGCAGTATTTT.

The chain uses TRBV27 and TRBJ1-1, with D possibly matching TRBD1 (5 bases). CDR1 is MNHEY and CDR2 is SMNVEV in the germline V gene (reference sequence). Trimming removed 2 bases from V and 7 bases from J, with 14 bases in between. The CDR3 consists of 14 residues. CDR3 protein: CASSLGGGRNEAFF. CDR3 nucleotide sequence: TGTGCCAGCAGTTTAGGGGGGGGGAGGAATGAAGCTTTCTTT.

This clone was observed once. The V call is TRBV9, the J call TRBJ2-5, with unresolved D. The germline gives CDR1 SGDLS, CDR2 YYNGEE. Trimming cost V 3 bases and J 4 bases, with 7 bases left between them. The CDR3 is made up of 12 amino acids. The CDR3 coding sequence is TGTGCCAGCAGCGGAAGCCGAGAGACCCAGTACTTC. This encodes CASSGSRETQYF. The full variable domain, in which reference TRBV9 and TRBJ2-5 provide the parts outside the CDR3, is DSGVTQTPKHLITATGQRVTLRCSPRSGDLSVYWYQQSLDQGLQFLIQYYNGEERAKGNILERFSAQQFPDLHSELNLSSLELGDSALYFCASSGSRETQYFGPGTRLLVL.

There are a few counts of this clone. The V call is TRBV4-1, the J call TRBJ1-5; 7 bases map to TRBD1. The CDR3 sequence is 16 residues long. CDR1 is MGHRA, CDR2 YSYEKL, per germline. J gave up 2 bases and V 3 bases, and 7 bases lay outside the gene matches. CDR3 amino acids: CASSHDAGGGNQPQHF. CDR3 DNA sequence: TGCGCCAGCAGCCACGACGCAGGGGGTGGCAATCAGCCCCAGCATTTT.

The genes are TRBV5-5 and TRBJ2-2, with D maybe TRBD1 (6 bases). The CDR3 consists of 16 residues. The V and J ends lost 3 bases and 7 bases respectively, with 19 bases between them. The germline V gene has CDR1 SGHKS and CDR2 YYEKEE (reference sequence). This CDR3 is CASSSRSRQVVGELFF. CDR3 nucleotides: TGTGCCAGCAGCTCGCGTTCTCGACAGGTAGTCGGGGAGCTGTTTTTT.

The genes are TRBV28 and TRBJ2-2, with D possibly matching TRBD1 (6 bases). V was clipped by 8 bases and J by 4 bases, with 14 bases between them. The CDR3 length is 14 residues. Germline CDR1 MDHEN, CDR2 SYDVKM. In DNA form, the CDR3 reads TGTGCCAGCTCCAGCCAAGGGGGCACCGGGGAGCTGTTTTTT. As protein: CASSSQGGTGELFF.

This chain links TRBV7-9 with TRBJ1-6; 8 positions agree with TRBD1. The ends lost 4 bases at V and 7 bases at J; junction bases unmatched: 6. Germline V gene sequence: CDR1 SEHNR, CDR2 FQNEAQ (reference sequence). The CDR3 totals 15 residues. The CDR3 is CASSSQGAENSPLHF. In nucleotides, the CDR3 is TGTGCCAGCAGCTCTCAGGGGGCGGAGAATTCACCCCTCCACTTT.

CDR3 region: CASSLFLGLAKNEQFF. The CDR3 bases are TGTGCCAGCAGCTTGTTCCTGGGACTAGCGAAGAATGAGCAGTTCTTC. This chain joins TRBV5-6 and TRBJ2-1; 10 nucleotides match TRBD2. Trimming removed 1 base from V and 7 bases from J; junction bases left unmatched: 8. The CDR3 has 16 residues. Germline lookup yields CDR1 SGHDT and CDR2 YYEEEE.

V and J are TRBV19 and TRBJ2-1; TRBD1 matches 8 bases. Per germline, CDR1 LNHDA and CDR2 SQIVND (reference sequence). V was pared by 3 bases and J by 3 bases, with 13 bases of the junction left unmatched. The CDR3 spans 18 residues. The CDR3 nucleotides are TGTGCCAGTAGTATCAGACAGGGGAGAGGTACCAGCTACAATGAGCAGTTCTTC. Its translation is CASSIRQGRGTSYNEQFF.

Only a few counts were recorded for this clone. The chain employs TRBV9 and TRBJ2-1; 10 bases fit TRBD2. Germline trimming cut 0 bases from V and 7 bases from J; bases unmatched to any gene: 7. The CDR3 consists of 16 residues. Per the germline V gene, CDR1 is SGDLS and CDR2 is YYNGEE. CDR3 in DNA: TGTGCCAGCAGCGTAGGGGCAGCGGGGGGGCAAAATGAGCAGTTCTTC. It translates to CASSVGAAGGQNEQFF.

This chain connects TRBV28 to TRBJ1-1, with D unclear. Trimming took 10 bases from V and 1 from J, leaving 13 bases between them. The CDR3 consists of 13 residues. Germline assignment: CDR1 MDHEN and CDR2 SYDVKM. In nucleotides, the CDR3 is TGTGCCACCTCGGGTAACTCGAACACTGAAGCTTTCTTT. This translates into CATSGNSNTEAFF.

Written as DNA, the CDR3 is TGTGCCAGCAGTTACGCCCCGACAGGGGGCGATGAAAAACTGTTTTTT. Protein product: CASSYAPTGGDEKLFF. The chain carries TRBV6-5 and TRBJ1-4, with 10 bases aligning to TRBD1. Trimming cost V 2 bases and J 6 bases; bases outside gene matches: 6. This CDR3 is 16 amino acids long. Germline assignment: CDR1 MNHEY and CDR2 SVGAGI.

This clone was observed a single time. The rearrangement links TRBV27 to TRBJ2-3; TRBD1 matches at 9 bases. Per the germline V gene, CDR1 is MNHEY and CDR2 is SMNVEV (reference sequence). The V segment lost 4 bases and the J segment 1 base; nucleotides outside the gene matches: 0. The CDR3 covers 14 residues. This CDR3 reads CASSWTGGTDTQYF. The CDR3 DNA follows: TGTGCCAGCAGTTGGACAGGGGGCACAGATACGCAGTATTTT.

J is TRBJ2-7 and V is TRBV10-3; no clear D. The ends were cut back, 0 bases at V and 6 bases at J, with 9 bases in the middle. CDR1 ENHRY and CDR2 SYGVKD come from the germline V gene. CDR3 length equals 13 residues. CDR3 region: CAISESAGPEQYF. In nucleotides, the CDR3 is TGTGCCATCAGTGAGTCAGCTGGGCCCGAGCAGTACTTC.

The count of this clone is one. J is TRBJ2-3 and V is TRBV7-2, with TRBD1 matching over 7 bases. The germline V gene encodes CDR1 SGHTA and CDR2 FQGNSA. This CDR3 contains 15 residues. V was clipped by 5 bases and J by 2 bases; unmatched bases: 7. The CDR3 sequence is CASSPGQQLTDTQYF. The CDR3 DNA sequence: TGTGCCAGCAGCCCGGGACAGCAACTCACAGATACGCAGTATTTT.

This clone appeared a few times. V is TRBV5-1 and J is TRBJ2-7; 7 positions agree with TRBD1. CDR3 length equals 14 residues. V shed 0 bases and J 5 bases; nucleotides not matched to a gene: 5. The germline gives CDR1 SGHRS, CDR2 YFSETQ. The DNA for the CDR3 is TGCGCCAGCAGCTTGGACAACAGGGGCCACGAGCAGTACTTC. It yields the protein CASSLDNRGHEQYF.